Listed below are T cell receptor beta chains from one sample, sequenced in a study of T cells after yellow fever vaccination. One entry per CDR3 protein results from TCRdb running MiXCR on the 5' RACE reads. This sample has more than 90,000 distinct CDR3 sequences, with around 7.2% found just once. The input for sequencing was CD4+ T cells sorted from PBMCs, taken roughly 46 days after the first yellow fever vaccination. These receptors were obtained from a man younger than 35 who received the YFV17D yellow fever vaccine. Each CDR3 is given with its conserved first and last residue. A D gene is named only where the DNA matches it firmly. Expanded clones are given a class, and other clones once, few, many or no size at all.

V gene: TRBV7-2; clone size: few; D gene: NA; J gene: TRBJ1-5; CDR3 DNA: TGTGCCAGCAGCTTAGTAGGGAATGGCAATCAGCCCCAGCATTTT; CDR3 protein: CASSLVGNGNQPQHF
V gene: TRBV20-1; clone size: few; D gene: TRBD1; J gene: TRBJ2-5; CDR3 DNA: TGCAGTGCTAGTGGAGGGACAGGGGGCGTATCTCAAGAGACCCAGTACTTC; CDR3 protein: CSASGGTGGVSQETQYF
V gene: TRBV4-3; clone size: many; D gene: NA; J gene: TRBJ1-1; CDR3 DNA: TGCGCCAGCAGCCAACGATTGAACACTGAAGCTTTCTTT; CDR3 protein: CASSQRLNTEAFF
V gene: TRBV6-5; clone size: many; D gene: NA; J gene: TRBJ2-5; CDR3 DNA: TGTGCCAGCAGTTCCCGGCCAGACGGAGAGACCCAGTACTTC; CDR3 protein: CASSSRPDGETQYF
V gene: TRBV7-8; clone size: many; D gene: NA; J gene: TRBJ1-3; CDR3 DNA: TGTGCCAGCAGCTTTCAGGGGAGCACCATATATTTT; CDR3 protein: CASSFQGSTIYF
V gene: TRBV28; clone size: many; D gene: NA; J gene: TRBJ2-3; CDR3 DNA: TGTGCCAGCAGCCCCCCTGTGACAGATACGCAGTATTTT; CDR3 protein: CASSPPVTDTQYF
V gene: TRBV7-9; clone size: many; D gene: NA; J gene: TRBJ1-1; CDR3 DNA: TGTGCCAGCAGCCGAGGGCAGGGGCCCCGAACTGAAGCTTTCTTT; CDR3 protein: CASSRGQGPRTEAFF
V gene: TRBV19; clone size: many; D gene: NA; J gene: TRBJ2-5; CDR3 DNA: TGTGCCAGTAGTATTTGGAAAGAGACCCAGTACTTC; CDR3 protein: CASSIWKETQYF
V gene: TRBV12-3/TRBV12-4; clone size: many; D gene: NA; J gene: TRBJ1-6; CDR3 DNA: TGTGCCAGCAGTTTGGCAGAATATAATTCACCCCTCCACTTT; CDR3 protein: CASSLAEYNSPLHF
V gene: TRBV9; clone size: many; D gene: TRBD1; J gene: TRBJ2-7; CDR3 DNA: TGTGCCAGCAGCGGCGTACCGGGACAGCCCTACGAGCAGTACTTC; CDR3 protein: CASSGVPGQPYEQYF
V gene: TRBV6-5; clone size: many; D gene: NA; J gene: TRBJ2-7; CDR3 DNA: TGTGCCAGCAGTTACTCGATAGGGGGAGAGTACGAGCAGTACTTC; CDR3 protein: CASSYSIGGEYEQYF
V gene: TRBV18; clone size: NA; D gene: NA; J gene: TRBJ2-2; CDR3 DNA: TGTGCCAGCTCATGGGGTATGAACACCGGGGAGCTGTTTTTT; CDR3 protein: CASSWGMNTGELFF
V gene: TRBV7-2; clone size: many; D gene: NA; J gene: TRBJ2-3; CDR3 DNA: TGTGCCAGCAGCTTATTAAGTTATACGCAGTATTTT; CDR3 protein: CASSLLSYTQYF
V gene: TRBV5-1; clone size: many; D gene: NA; J gene: TRBJ2-4; CDR3 DNA: TGCGCCAGCAGCTTCCCAGACCAAAACATTCAGTACTTC; CDR3 protein: CASSFPDQNIQYF
V gene: TRBV5-1; clone size: few; D gene: TRBD2; J gene: TRBJ2-1; CDR3 DNA: TGCGCCAGCAGCTCCCAACCCCCGGGACTAGAGCGCAATGAGCAGTTCTTC; CDR3 protein: CASSSQPPGLERNEQFF
V gene: TRBV7-2; clone size: many; D gene: NA; J gene: TRBJ2-1; CDR3 DNA: TGTGCCAGCAGACCGGCCCTAAGTGGAATCAATGAGCAGTTCTTC; CDR3 protein: CASRPALSGINEQFF
V gene: TRBV14; clone size: many; D gene: TRBD1; J gene: TRBJ2-2; CDR3 DNA: TGTGCCAGCAGCCCTCATTCCGGGACAGGGTTCACCGGGGAGCTGTTTTTT; CDR3 protein: CASSPHSGTGFTGELFF
V gene: TRBV5-1; clone size: many; D gene: NA; J gene: TRBJ2-3; CDR3 DNA: TGCGCCAGCAGCTTGCTGACGGATACGCAGTATTTT; CDR3 protein: CASSLLTDTQYF
V gene: TRBV7-2; clone size: many; D gene: NA; J gene: TRBJ2-3; CDR3 DNA: TGTGCCAGCAGCTCCTCTGCTGGTCCAGATACGCAGTATTTT; CDR3 protein: CASSSSAGPDTQYF
V gene: TRBV20-1; clone size: many; D gene: NA; J gene: TRBJ2-7; CDR3 DNA: TGCAGTGCTAGAGATAGAGTCTACGAGCAGTACTTC; CDR3 protein: CSARDRVYEQYF
V gene: TRBV20-1; clone size: many; D gene: TRBD2; J gene: TRBJ2-1; CDR3 DNA: TGCAGTGCTACCATGGGGAGGGACGAGCAGTTCTTC; CDR3 protein: CSATMGRDEQFF
V gene: TRBV29-1; clone size: many; D gene: TRBD2; J gene: TRBJ2-3; CDR3 DNA: TGCAGCGTTGATCCTTTTAGCGGGGGGCTAATAGATACGCAGTATTTT; CDR3 protein: CSVDPFSGGLIDTQYF
V gene: TRBV2; clone size: many; D gene: NA; J gene: TRBJ2-3; CDR3 DNA: TGTGCCAGCAAACAGGACACAGATACGCAGTATTTT; CDR3 protein: CASKQDTDTQYF
V gene: TRBV5-1; clone size: few; D gene: NA; J gene: TRBJ2-5; CDR3 DNA: TGCGCCAGCAGCCTTGTTGGGGGGACATTGCCGACCCAGTACTTC; CDR3 protein: CASSLVGGTLPTQYF
V gene: TRBV9; clone size: many; D gene: TRBD2; J gene: TRBJ2-3; CDR3 DNA: TGTGCCAGCAGCGTAGGAGCGGGGTTCACAGATACGCAGTATTTT; CDR3 protein: CASSVGAGFTDTQYF
V gene: TRBV20-1; clone size: many; D gene: NA; J gene: TRBJ1-1; CDR3 DNA: TGCAGTGGTGCTCAGGTGCGGAACACTGAAGCTTTCTTT; CDR3 protein: CSGAQVRNTEAFF
V gene: TRBV5-1; clone size: many; D gene: NA; J gene: TRBJ2-1; CDR3 DNA: TGCGCCAGCAGCTTGGAGGGTAGGGGGGTAGATGAGCAGTTCTTC; CDR3 protein: CASSLEGRGVDEQFF
V gene: TRBV19; clone size: many; D gene: TRBD1; J gene: TRBJ2-2; CDR3 DNA: TGTGCCAGTACCCCGGGACAGGGTCGGTCCGGGGAGCTGTTTTTT; CDR3 protein: CASTPGQGRSGELFF
V gene: TRBV13; clone size: many; D gene: NA; J gene: TRBJ1-2; CDR3 DNA: TGTGCCAGCAGCTTTGGGACAAGTCTCTATGGCTACACCTTC; CDR3 protein: CASSFGTSLYGYTF
V gene: TRBV24-1; clone size: many; D gene: NA; J gene: TRBJ1-2; CDR3 DNA: TGTGCCACCAGTGCCCGGACGGAGAACTATGGCTACACCTTC; CDR3 protein: CATSARTENYGYTF
V gene: TRBV5-8; clone size: many; D gene: NA; J gene: TRBJ2-3; CDR3 DNA: TGTGCCAGCAGCGGGGACCTTTGGGCCGATACGCAGTATTTT; CDR3 protein: CASSGDLWADTQYF
V gene: TRBV6-1; clone size: few; D gene: TRBD1; J gene: TRBJ2-7; CDR3 DNA: TGTGCCAGCAGTGGGCCGGGACAGGGATACGAGCAGTACTTC; CDR3 protein: CASSGPGQGYEQYF
V gene: TRBV12-3/TRBV12-4; clone size: many; D gene: NA; J gene: TRBJ1-3; CDR3 DNA: TGTGCCAGCATTGAGCGGGGGGCCTCTGGAAACACCATATATTTT; CDR3 protein: CASIERGASGNTIYF
V gene: TRBV4-2; clone size: many; D gene: TRBD1; J gene: TRBJ2-1; CDR3 DNA: TGTGCCAGCAGCCCCTCGGACAGGATGAGTATCAATGAGCAGTTCTTC; CDR3 protein: CASSPSDRMSINEQFF
V gene: TRBV3-1; clone size: many; D gene: TRBD2; J gene: TRBJ2-4; CDR3 DNA: TGTGCCAGCAGCCAAGGTGTCGGGGGGGTTGTTGGATTC; CDR3 protein: CASSQGVGGVVGF
V gene: TRBV27; clone size: many; D gene: TRBD2; J gene: TRBJ2-1; CDR3 DNA: TGTGCCAGCAGTTTAATCCAGCGGGGGGGCAATGAGCAGTTCTTC; CDR3 protein: CASSLIQRGGNEQFF
V gene: TRBV25-1; clone size: many; D gene: NA; J gene: TRBJ2-7; CDR3 DNA: TGTGCCAGCAGTGGAGATTACAGGGCCGAGCAGTACTTC; CDR3 protein: CASSGDYRAEQYF
V gene: TRBV5-1; clone size: many; D gene: NA; J gene: TRBJ1-2; CDR3 DNA: TGCGCCAGCAGCTTGGAAGCCAGAAACTATGGCTACACCTTC; CDR3 protein: CASSLEARNYGYTF
V gene: TRBV7-9; clone size: NA; D gene: NA; J gene: TRBJ1-1; CDR3 DNA: TGTGCCAGCAGCCTGTGGACAGTTGCGAACACTGAAGCTTTCTTT; CDR3 protein: CASSLWTVANTEAFF
V gene: TRBV28; clone size: few; D gene: NA; J gene: TRBJ2-3; CDR3 DNA: TGTGCCAGCAGTTCCCCTACCGTGGGGATCACAGATACGCAGTATTTT; CDR3 protein: CASSSPTVGITDTQYF
V gene: TRBV5-1; clone size: many; D gene: NA; J gene: TRBJ2-2; CDR3 DNA: TGCGCCAGCAGCCAGACGGCCGGGGAAGACACCGGGGAGCTGTTTTTT; CDR3 protein: CASSQTAGEDTGELFF
V gene: TRBV5-1; clone size: many; D gene: TRBD1; J gene: TRBJ2-4; CDR3 DNA: TGCGCCAGCACTCTAGACGACAGGGCGAAGAGCATTCAGTACTTC; CDR3 protein: CASTLDDRAKSIQYF